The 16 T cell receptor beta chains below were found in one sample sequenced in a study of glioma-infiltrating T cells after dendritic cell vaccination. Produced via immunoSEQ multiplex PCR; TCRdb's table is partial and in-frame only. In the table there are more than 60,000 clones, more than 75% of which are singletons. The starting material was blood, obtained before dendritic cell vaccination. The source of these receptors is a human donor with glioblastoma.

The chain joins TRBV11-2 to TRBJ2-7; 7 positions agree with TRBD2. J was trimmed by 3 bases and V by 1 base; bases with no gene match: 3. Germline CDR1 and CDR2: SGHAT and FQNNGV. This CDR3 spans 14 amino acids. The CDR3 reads CASSLVGGNYEQYF. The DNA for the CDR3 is TGTGCCAGCAGCTTAGTCGGGGGGAACTACGAGCAGTACTTC.

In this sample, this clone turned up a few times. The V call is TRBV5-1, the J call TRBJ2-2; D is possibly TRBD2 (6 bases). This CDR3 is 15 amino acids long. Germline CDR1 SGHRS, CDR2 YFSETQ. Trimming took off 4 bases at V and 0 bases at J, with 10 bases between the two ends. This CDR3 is CASSVGGPNTGELFF. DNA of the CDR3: TGCGCCAGCAGCGTCGGAGGGCCGAACACCGGGGAGCTGTTTTTT.

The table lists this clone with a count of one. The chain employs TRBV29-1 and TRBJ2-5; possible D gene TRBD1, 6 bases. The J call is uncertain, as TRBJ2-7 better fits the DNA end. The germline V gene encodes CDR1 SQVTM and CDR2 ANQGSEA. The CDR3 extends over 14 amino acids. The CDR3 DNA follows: TGCAGCGTTGAATTGCCAGGGGCACGTTACGAGCAGTACTTC. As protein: CSVELPGARYEQYF.

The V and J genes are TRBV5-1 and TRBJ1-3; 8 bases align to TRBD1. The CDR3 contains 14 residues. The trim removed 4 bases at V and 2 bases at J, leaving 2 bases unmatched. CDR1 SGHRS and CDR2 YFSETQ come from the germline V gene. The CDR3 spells CASSPDRAGNTIYF. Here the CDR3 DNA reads TGCGCCAGCAGCCCGGACAGGGCTGGAAACACCATATATTTT.

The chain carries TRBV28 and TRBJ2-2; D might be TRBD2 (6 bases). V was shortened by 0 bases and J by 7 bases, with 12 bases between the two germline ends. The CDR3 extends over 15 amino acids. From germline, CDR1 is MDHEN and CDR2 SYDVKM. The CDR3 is CASSLWGRRSGELFF. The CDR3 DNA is TGTGCCAGCAGTTTATGGGGGAGGCGAAGCGGGGAGCTGTTTTTT.

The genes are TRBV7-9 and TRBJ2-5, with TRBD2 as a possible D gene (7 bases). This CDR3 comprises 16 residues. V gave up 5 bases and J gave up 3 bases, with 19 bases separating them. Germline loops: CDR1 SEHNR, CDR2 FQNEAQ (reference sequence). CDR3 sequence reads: CASSVTPVGGEETQYF. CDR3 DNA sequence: TGTGCCAGCAGCGTTACCCCCGTAGGGGGGGAAGAGACCCAGTACTTC.

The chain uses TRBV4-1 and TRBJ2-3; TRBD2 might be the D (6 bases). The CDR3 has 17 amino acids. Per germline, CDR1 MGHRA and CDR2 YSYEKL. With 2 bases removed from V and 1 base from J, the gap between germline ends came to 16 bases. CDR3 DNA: TGCGCCAGCAGCCAAACCCCCGTAACTAGCCGCACAGATACGCAGTATTTT. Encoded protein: CASSQTPVTSRTDTQYF.

CDR3 nucleotides: TGTGCCAGCAGCTCACAGGGGGGTCAAGAGACCCAGTACTTC. This sequence encodes CASSSQGGQETQYF. The V gene is TRBV5-5, the J gene TRBJ2-5; 8 nucleotides match TRBD1. V shed 3 bases and J 2 bases; nucleotides not matched to a gene: 3. The CDR3 loop spans 14 amino acids. Germline lookup yields CDR1 SGHKS and CDR2 YYEKEE (reference sequence).

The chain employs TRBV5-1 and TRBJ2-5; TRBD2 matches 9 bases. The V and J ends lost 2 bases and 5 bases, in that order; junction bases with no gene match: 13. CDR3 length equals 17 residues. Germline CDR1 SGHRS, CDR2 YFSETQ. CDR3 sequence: CASSFPVGAGGGETQYF. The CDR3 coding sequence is TGCGCCAGCAGCTTCCCCGTAGGAGCGGGGGGAGGGGAGACCCAGTACTTC.

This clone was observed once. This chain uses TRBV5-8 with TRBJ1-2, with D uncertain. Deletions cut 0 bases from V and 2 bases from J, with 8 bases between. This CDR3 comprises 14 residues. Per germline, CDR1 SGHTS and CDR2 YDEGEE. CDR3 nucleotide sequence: TGTGCCAGCAGCTTGGGGGCCCCGAACTATGGCTACACCTTC. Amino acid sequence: CASSLGAPNYGYTF.

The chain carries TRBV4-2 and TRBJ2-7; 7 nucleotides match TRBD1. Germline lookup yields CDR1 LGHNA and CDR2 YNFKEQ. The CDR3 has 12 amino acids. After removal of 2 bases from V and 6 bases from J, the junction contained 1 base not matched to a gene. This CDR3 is CASSQNRGEQYF. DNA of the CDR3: TGTGCCAGCAGCCAAAACAGGGGCGAGCAGTACTTC.

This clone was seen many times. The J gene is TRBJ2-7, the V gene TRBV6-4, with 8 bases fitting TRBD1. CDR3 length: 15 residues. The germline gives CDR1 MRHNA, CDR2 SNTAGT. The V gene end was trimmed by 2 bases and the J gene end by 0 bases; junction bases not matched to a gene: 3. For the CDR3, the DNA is TGTGCCAGCAGTGACCTTGGACAGGGCTCCTACGAGCAGTACTTC. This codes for CASSDLGQGSYEQYF.

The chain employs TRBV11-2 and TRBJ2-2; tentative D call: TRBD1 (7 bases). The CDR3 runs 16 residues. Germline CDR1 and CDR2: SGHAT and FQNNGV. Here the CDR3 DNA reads TGTGCGTCAGGGGGGTCTCGAAGGGGGGACACCGGGGAGCTGTTTTTT. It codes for CASGGSRRGDTGELFF. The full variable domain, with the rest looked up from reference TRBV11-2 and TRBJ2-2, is EAGVAQSPRYKIIEKRQSVAFWCNPISGHATLYWYQQILGQGPKLLIQFQNNGVVDDSQLPKDRFSAERLKGVDSTLKIQPAKLEDSAVYLCASGGSRRGDTGELFFGEGSRLTVL.

The chain's CDR3 is CASSPRLGENIQYF. The CDR3 nucleotides are TGTGCCAGCAGCCCCCGCCTAGGAGAAAACATTCAGTACTTC. This rearrangement joins TRBV5-4 to TRBJ2-4; no clear D. Trimming removed 4 bases from V and 5 bases from J, with 13 bases in between. CDR3 length: 14 amino acids. Germline loops: CDR1 SGHNT, CDR2 YYREEE (reference sequence).

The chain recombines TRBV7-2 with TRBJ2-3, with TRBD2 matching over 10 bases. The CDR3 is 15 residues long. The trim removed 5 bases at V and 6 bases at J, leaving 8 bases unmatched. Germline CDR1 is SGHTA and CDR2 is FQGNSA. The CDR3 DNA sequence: TGTGCCAGCAGCCGAAGCGGGGGGGCTTCGGATACGCAGTATTTT. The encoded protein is CASSRSGGASDTQYF.

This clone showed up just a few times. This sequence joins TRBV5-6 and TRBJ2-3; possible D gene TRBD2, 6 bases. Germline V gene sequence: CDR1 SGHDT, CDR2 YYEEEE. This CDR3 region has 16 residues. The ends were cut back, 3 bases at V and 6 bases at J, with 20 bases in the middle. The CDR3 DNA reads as TGTGCCAGCAGCTACCGGGGCCTAGCGAGGGCGGATACGCAGTATTTT. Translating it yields CASSYRGLARADTQYF. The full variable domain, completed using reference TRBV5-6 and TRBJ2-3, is DAGVTQSPTHLIKTRGQQVTLRCSPKSGHDTVSWYQQALGQGPQFIFQYYEEEERQRGNFPDRFSGHQFPNYSSELNVNALLLGDSALYLCASSYRGLARADTQYFGPGTRLTVL.